Reported below is one T cell receptor beta chain. It has no known antigen specificity. It has no much larger one-base neighbor in the sample; base qualities were not kept. CDR1 and CDR2, looked up from the germline V gene (reference sequence), are SEHNR and FQNEAQ. The CDR3 runs 15 amino acids, cysteine and phenylalanine included. The sequence is cut down to CDR3 DNA, 45 bases in frame from base 1. The junction shows trimming of 2 bases on V and 3 bases on J, plus 13 bases between the germline ends. The source of the sample is a study of cytomegalovirus exposure and HLA in healthy donors (dated by TCRdb to about 2017). About the investigation overall: An earlier analysis of approximately 640 of the donors reported 250 to 300 Gb of sequence data and 117 million unique TCR beta sequences from about 200 million T cells. A separate validation cohort of 90 to 150 different subjects was used in addition to the 666-subject first cohort. Class I and class II HLA loci were covered by the typing at four-digit resolution. In an earlier analysis of about 590 of the donors, high-throughput TCR beta sequencing was used to judge whether each TCR beta V gene segment behaved as functional or pseudogenic. The study profiled the T cell repertoires of under 700 subjects by immunosequencing and related them to cytomegalovirus serostatus. Rather than drawing on any new phenotypic data, the later analysis identified candidate immune exposures from TCR beta sequences and the way those sequences occurred across donors. Of the roughly 410 genotyped donors, over 80% were placed in the genetic ancestry cluster associated with self-reported Caucasian donors. Typing coverage varied by locus: roughly 629-640 donors for A, B, C, DRB1 and DQB1; roughly 520 for DQA1; nearly 610 for DPA1; under 490 for DPB1. The study aimed to test whether signatures of past pathogen exposure could be identified by cataloging public T cell receptors. A later analysis re-analyzed previously published TCR beta repertoires from 500 to 700 donors and added high-resolution HLA genotyping to study TCR occurrence patterns. Donor age, sex, ethnicity and CMV serostatus were compiled alongside the repertoire data. The study combined high-throughput TCR immunosequencing, statistical association of individual TCRs with disease status, and machine learning to predict cytomegalovirus infection status. A later genetic analysis took genome-wide SNP genotypes for 398 of the 666 donors and used that subset as a discovery cohort. Among some 410 genotyped donors of the cohort, an average of around 250,000 unique TCR beta nucleotide sequences was sequenced per donor, of which about 18% were non-productive. All discovery cohort repertoires had been generated on a single sequencing platform. An early release that covered around 590 HLA-typed donors contained around 300 gigabases of sequencing data and some 87 million unique TCR sequences. Because of strong linkage in the cohort, four or five DR-DQ haplotypes were treated as single units for association and clustering. Study-level results and caveats: According to a later genetic analysis, donors in an Asian-associated ancestry cluster had fewer N-insertions in productive TCRs than the approximately 630-donor mean. The sequencing pipeline was judged likely to have produced a cluster of highly shared sequence variants as a technical artifact. Strong co-occurrence of HLA alleles, especially DR and DQ, made assigning TCR associations to individual alleles difficult. In a later analysis, TCR association rates were found to vary across HLA loci, with the most associated TCRs seen for DRB1 alleles and the fewest for HLA-C alleles. HLA typing was unavailable for some donors at each locus, so association tests used only the typed subset. An earlier analysis of roughly 570 of the donors showed that most TCR beta V segments appeared in productive rearrangements either about 87% or about 30% of the time, which broadly matched IMGT annotations. Cytomegalovirus status was reported to be diagnosed by the classifier with high specificity and sensitivity in both the original and validation cohorts. Several of the top co-occurrence clusters appeared to be linked to parvovirus B19, influenza, CMV and Epstein-Barr virus, according to a later analysis. The 87-base-pair reads could not distinguish some IMGT-functional V segments, including TRBV6-2 and TRBV6-3, so those segments were excluded. A later genetic analysis associated a missense DCLRE1C variant with V-gene and J-gene trimming of TCR beta chains, and an independent cohort replicated the association. It was suggested by the authors that the approach could potentially be generalized to other disease states and immunological phenotypes. Most TCR sequences were observed very rarely across donors, whereas some public TCRs were present in many individuals. A total of fewer than 200 TCR beta chains were listed by the study as associated with cytomegalovirus. Linkage disequilibrium might explain the correlated functional status among segregating V segments, but an unknown experimental factor could not be ruled out. According to a later analysis, most CMV-associated TCR beta chains appeared to be HLA-restricted, and the HLA associations seemed to be driven largely by CMV exposure. In a later analysis, HLA-associated TCR beta chains were found to be more clonally expanded and to have lower generation probabilities than equally common non-associated chains. The cohort was sequenced for TCR beta chains only, and without alpha or paired-chain data the features that could be detected were limited. A further reported finding was that TCR beta sequences accurately predicted the HLA-A and HLA-B alleles for most subjects in the first cohort. At a false discovery rate of 0.05, a later analysis linked roughly 17,000 TCR beta sequences to specific HLA alleles. The earlier analysis of about 600 of the donors excluded some 16 rarely observed V segments, including chromosome 9 orphons, because counts were too low. Three of the identified cytomegalovirus-associated TCR beta chains were confirmed in vitro to be specific for cytomegalovirus antigens. Roughly uniform sequencing depth across donors was assumed in presence/absence analyses, although this assumption may not hold. Immune exposure information for the cohort was limited to CMV serostatus.

The cohort comprised 550 to 700 healthy bone marrow donors. At the time of sampling, all cohort members were nominally healthy, though unrecorded immune exposures were likely present. The donor tested CMV seronegative, placing the donor among the roughly 400 seronegative members of the cohort. Each donor provided a peripheral blood sample, and peripheral blood mononuclear cells were used for TCR beta sequencing. Genomic DNA extraction from the blood cell samples was performed with the Qiagen DNeasy Blood Extraction Kit. The library was built by means of the immunoSEQ multiplex PCR assay. A mixture of 60 forward primers for TCR Vbeta segments and 13 reverse primers for TCR Jbeta segments was used in the multiplex PCR. Amplification of the CDR3 region of rearranged TCR beta genes was performed with a multiplex PCR assay on genomic DNA. The Illumina HiSeq System was used to sequence the amplified TCR beta libraries as 87-base-pair reads. In the paper's pipeline: A later analysis counted approximately 74 million unique TCR beta chains across the 670 or so repertoires, and some 11 million of these chains were shared by at least two donors. To remove PCR and sequencing errors, raw reads were error-corrected and collapsed into unique sequences using a nearest-neighbor algorithm that merged closely related sequences. CDR3 sequences were aligned to IMGT reference sequences to assign V, D and J gene segments. For a sequence to be retained, a match of at least six nucleotides was required to both a V gene segment and a J gene segment. Rearrangements were classified as productive when the CDR3 lacked stop codons and remained in frame with V and J, and all other rearrangements were classified as non-productive. Following IMGT convention, CDR3 was defined as the stretch from the second conserved V-encoded cysteine up to the conserved J-encoded phenylalanine. In an earlier analysis of roughly 610 of the donors, sequences lacking an unambiguous match to a single V gene segment were excluded. In an earlier analysis of 587 of the donors, V segments were called functional above 56.7% productive rearrangements and were called segregating when the between-donor standard deviation exceeded 5%. To diagnose cytomegalovirus status from the catalog of TCR beta chain sequences, a statistical classification framework was built. V and J gene assignment, in a later analysis, came from comparing TCR nucleotide sequences with IMGT/GENE-DB human TR gene sequences. Using the TCRdist pipeline, a later analysis assigned CDR3 sequences along with most-parsimonious VDJ recombination scenarios. In a later analysis, every TCR beta chain was defined by the combination of its CDR3 amino acid sequence and its V-gene family, and reads without a unique V-gene family were dropped. In a later analysis, 450 to 600 highly shared, low-generation-probability nucleotide sequences were removed to address suspected cross-contamination and a sequencing artifact. For each public chain, a later analysis derived a clonal expansion index from normalized ranks of inferred template counts within each repertoire. In a later analysis, generation probabilities were computed with a VDJ recombination model fitted to out-of-frame rearrangements, and the resulting probabilities were checked against IGoR. In a later analysis, hypergeometric tests were used to score TCR-TCR, TCR-HLA and TCR-CMV co-occurrence, with a repertoire-size bias correction applied to TCR pairs. To estimate false discovery rates, a later analysis permuted the HLA or CMV assignments 20 times. In a later analysis, co-occurring TCRs were grouped using DBSCAN, with TCRdist sequence similarity added in when clustering inside HLA-allele-positive subsets. Repertoires with fewer than 30,000 or more than 120,000 public chains were left out of co-occurrence clustering, as were five repertoires with anomalous nucleotide sharing. In TCRdb, the immuneACCESS table is reduced to in-frame sequences with V and J assigned. These tables do not hold every clone; where another copy was compared, an unresolved V gene accounts for under half, and the others remain unexplained. The V and J calls and the clone size are those of that table, but D and trimming were determined from the DNA. A total of about 180,000 clones appear in this sample, roughly 79% of them only once. Over 2.5% of the sample goes to the ten largest clones.

Sequenced material: PBMCs. The chain was built from TRBV7-9 and TRBJ1-1; the best D guess is TRBD1, with 6 bases matching. The sequence derives from a male donor in good health and CMV-seronegative. The CDR3 loop reads CASSLTDRWDTEAFF. Here is the DNA: TGTGCCAGCAGCTTAACAGACAGGTGGGACACTGAAGCTTTCTTT.